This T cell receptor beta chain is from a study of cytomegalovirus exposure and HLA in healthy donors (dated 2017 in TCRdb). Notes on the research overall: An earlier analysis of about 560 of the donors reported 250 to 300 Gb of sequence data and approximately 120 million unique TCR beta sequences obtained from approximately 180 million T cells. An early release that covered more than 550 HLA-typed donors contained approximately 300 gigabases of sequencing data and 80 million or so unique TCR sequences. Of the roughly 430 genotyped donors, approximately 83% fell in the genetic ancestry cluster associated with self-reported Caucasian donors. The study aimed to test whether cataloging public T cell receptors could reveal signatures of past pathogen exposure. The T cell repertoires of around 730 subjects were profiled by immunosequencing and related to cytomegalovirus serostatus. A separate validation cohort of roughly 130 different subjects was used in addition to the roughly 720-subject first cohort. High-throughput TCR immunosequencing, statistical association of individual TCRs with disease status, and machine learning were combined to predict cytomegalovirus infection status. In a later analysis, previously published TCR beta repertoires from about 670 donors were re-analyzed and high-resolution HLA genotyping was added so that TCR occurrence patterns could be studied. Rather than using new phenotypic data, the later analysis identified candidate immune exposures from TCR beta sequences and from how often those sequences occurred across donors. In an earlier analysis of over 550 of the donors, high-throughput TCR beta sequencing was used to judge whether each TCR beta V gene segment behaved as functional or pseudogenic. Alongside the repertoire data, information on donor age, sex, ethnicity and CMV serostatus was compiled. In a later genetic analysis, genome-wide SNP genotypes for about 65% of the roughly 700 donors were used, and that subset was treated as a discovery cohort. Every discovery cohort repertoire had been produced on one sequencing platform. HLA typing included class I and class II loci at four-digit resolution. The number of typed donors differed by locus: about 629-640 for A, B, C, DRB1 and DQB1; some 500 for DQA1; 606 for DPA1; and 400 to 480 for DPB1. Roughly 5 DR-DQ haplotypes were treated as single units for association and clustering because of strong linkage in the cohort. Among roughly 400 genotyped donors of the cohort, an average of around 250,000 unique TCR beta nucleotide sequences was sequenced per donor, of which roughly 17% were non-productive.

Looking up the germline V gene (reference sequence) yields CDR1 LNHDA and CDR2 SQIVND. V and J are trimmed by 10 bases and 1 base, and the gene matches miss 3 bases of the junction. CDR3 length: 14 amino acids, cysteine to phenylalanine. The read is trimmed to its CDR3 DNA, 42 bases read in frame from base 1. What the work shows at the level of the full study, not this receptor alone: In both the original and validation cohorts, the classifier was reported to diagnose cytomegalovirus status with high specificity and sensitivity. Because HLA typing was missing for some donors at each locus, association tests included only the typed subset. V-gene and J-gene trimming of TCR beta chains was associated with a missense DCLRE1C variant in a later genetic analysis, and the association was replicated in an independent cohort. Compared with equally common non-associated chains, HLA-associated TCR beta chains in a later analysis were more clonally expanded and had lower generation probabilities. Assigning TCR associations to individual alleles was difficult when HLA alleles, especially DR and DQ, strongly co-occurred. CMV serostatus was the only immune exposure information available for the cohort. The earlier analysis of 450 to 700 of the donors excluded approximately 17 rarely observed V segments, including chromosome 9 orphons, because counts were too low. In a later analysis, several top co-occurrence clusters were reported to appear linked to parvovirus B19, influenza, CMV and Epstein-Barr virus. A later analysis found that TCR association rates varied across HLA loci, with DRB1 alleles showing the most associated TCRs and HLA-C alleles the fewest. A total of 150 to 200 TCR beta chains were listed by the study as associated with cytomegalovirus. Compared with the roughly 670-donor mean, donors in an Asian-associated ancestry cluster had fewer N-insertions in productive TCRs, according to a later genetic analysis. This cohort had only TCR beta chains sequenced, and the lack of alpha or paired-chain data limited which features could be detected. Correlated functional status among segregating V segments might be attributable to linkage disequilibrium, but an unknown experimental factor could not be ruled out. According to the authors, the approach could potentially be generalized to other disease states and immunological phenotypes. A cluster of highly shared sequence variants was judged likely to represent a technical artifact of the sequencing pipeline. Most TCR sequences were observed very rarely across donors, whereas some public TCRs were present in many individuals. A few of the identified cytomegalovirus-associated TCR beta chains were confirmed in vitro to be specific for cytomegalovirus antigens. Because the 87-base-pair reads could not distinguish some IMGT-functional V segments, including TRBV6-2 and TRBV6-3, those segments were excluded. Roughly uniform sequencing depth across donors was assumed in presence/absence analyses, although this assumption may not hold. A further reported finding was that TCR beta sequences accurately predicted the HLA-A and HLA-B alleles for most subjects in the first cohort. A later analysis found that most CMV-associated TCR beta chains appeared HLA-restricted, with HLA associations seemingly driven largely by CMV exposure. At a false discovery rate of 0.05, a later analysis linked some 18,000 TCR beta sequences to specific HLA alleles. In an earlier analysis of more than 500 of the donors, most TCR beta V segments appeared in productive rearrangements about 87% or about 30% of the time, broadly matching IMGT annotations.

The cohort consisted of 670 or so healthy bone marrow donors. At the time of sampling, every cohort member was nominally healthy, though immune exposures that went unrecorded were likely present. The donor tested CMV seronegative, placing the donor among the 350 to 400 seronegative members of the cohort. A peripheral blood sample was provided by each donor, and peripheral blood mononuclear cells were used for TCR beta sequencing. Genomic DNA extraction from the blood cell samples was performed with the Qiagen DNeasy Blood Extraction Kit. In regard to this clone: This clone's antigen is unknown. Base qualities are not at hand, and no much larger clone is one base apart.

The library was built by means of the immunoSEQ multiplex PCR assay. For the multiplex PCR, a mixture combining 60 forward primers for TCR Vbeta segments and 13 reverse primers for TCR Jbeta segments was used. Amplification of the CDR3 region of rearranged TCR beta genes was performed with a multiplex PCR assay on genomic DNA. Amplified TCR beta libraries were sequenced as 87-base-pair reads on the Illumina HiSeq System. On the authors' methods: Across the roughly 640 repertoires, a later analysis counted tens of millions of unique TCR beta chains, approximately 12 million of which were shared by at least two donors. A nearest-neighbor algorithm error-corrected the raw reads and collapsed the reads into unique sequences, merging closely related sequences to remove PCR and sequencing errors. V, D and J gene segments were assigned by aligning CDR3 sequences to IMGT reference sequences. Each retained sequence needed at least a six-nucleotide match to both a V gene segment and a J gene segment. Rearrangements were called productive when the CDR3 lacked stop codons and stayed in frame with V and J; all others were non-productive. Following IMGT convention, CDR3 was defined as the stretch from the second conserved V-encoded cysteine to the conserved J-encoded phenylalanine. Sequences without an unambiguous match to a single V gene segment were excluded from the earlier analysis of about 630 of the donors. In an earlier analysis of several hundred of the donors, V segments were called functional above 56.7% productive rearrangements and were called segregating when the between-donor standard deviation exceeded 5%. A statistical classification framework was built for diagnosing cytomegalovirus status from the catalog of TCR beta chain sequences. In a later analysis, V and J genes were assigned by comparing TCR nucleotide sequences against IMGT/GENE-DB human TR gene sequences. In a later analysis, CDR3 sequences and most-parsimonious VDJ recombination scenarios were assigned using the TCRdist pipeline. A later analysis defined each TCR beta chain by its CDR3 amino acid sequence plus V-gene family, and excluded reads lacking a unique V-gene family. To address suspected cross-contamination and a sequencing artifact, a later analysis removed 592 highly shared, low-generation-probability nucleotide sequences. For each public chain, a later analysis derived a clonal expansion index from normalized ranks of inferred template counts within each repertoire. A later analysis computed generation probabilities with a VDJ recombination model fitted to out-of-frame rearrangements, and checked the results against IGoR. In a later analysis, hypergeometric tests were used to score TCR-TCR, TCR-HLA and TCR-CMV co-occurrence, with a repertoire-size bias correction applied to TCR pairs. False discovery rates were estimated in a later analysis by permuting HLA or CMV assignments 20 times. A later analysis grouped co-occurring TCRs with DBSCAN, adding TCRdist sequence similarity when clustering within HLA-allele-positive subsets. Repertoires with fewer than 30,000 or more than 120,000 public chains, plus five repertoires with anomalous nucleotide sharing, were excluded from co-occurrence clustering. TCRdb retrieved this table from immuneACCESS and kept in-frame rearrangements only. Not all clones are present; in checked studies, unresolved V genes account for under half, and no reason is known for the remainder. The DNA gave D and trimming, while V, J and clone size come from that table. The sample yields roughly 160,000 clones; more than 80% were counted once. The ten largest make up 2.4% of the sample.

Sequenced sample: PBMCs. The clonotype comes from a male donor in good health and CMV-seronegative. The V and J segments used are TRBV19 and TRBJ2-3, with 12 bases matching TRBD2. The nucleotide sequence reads TGTGCCACAAGACTAGCGGGGGGCACAGATACGCAGTATTTT. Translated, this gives CATRLAGGTDTQYF.